This entry lists 5 T cell receptor beta chains sequenced from one sample in a study of blood T cells in healthy people across ages (dated by TCRdb to the mid-2010s). Library creation used 5' RACE. The run used an Illumina HiSeq 2500. A second PCR of about 7 to 12 cycles was run with a J-beta primer mix and a sample-barcoded 5' primer. TCRdb handled the public reads itself, with Q25 trimming in fastp and clone calling in MiXCR, and kept productive beta chains. Records with the same CDR3 protein are collapsed into one entry carrying the most frequent genes and DNA. For this sample there are more than 800,000 distinct CDR3 sequences; roughly 45% appear just once. The ten biggest clones cover approximately 20% of the sample. Sequencing was done on a sample of blood. These receptor sequences come from a woman aged 60-70 years in good health.

This chain connects TRBV7-8 to TRBJ1-5, with 10 positions matching TRBD1. This CDR3 is built from 14 residues. The germline V gene has CDR1 SGHVS and CDR2 FQNEAQ. After removal of 5 bases from V and 6 bases from J, the junction contained 4 bases not matched to a gene. CDR3: CASSQGTGVQPQHF. Here the CDR3 DNA reads TGTGCCAGCAGCCAAGGGACAGGGGTTCAGCCCCAGCATTTT.

The chain combines TRBV12-3 or TRBV12-4 with TRBJ2-7, with 9 positions matching TRBD1. With 3 bases clipped from V and 3 bases from J, the junction kept 6 bases outside the gene matches. This CDR3 has 15 residues. CDR3: CASSLGRTGVYEQYF. The CDR3, as DNA: TGTGCCAGCAGTTTGGGGAGGACAGGGGTCTACGAGCAGTACTTC.

Only one count was recorded for this clonotype. The rearrangement joins TRBV3-1 to TRBJ2-2; tentatively, D is TRBD2 (6 bases). CDR1 is LGHDT, CDR2 YNNKEL, per germline (reference sequence). V lost 10 bases and J lost 7, with 19 bases in between. There are 14 residues in the CDR3. CDR3 sequence: CATANSGLGGELFF. The CDR3 DNA follows: TGTGCCACTGCTAATAGCGGACTGGGCGGGGAGCTGTTTTTT.

V usage is TRBV20-1 and J usage is TRBJ2-7; possibly TRBD1 or TRBD2 for D (5 bases each). The V gene lost 1 base and the J gene lost 7 bases, with 20 bases spanning the gap. From germline, CDR1 is DFQATT and CDR2 SNEGSKA (reference sequence). CDR3 length: 15 residues. The CDR3 DNA sequence: TGCAGTGCTAGAGGGGACGGGGCGGCCTACAATGAGCAGTACTTC. Protein: CSARGDGAAYNEQYF.

This clonotype turned up a few times. The chain has TRBV10-3 and TRBJ2-3, with 11 bases matching TRBD1. Germline CDR1 and CDR2: ENHRY and SYGVKD. The ends lost 4 bases at V and 3 bases at J; junction bases unmatched: 3. There are 15 residues in the CDR3. CDR3 sequence reads: CAISGGQGATDTQYF. CDR3 in DNA: TGTGCCATCAGTGGAGGACAGGGGGCTACAGATACGCAGTATTTT.